This entry concerns a single TCR beta chain. Its antigen is unknown. Amplified TCR beta CDR3 regions derived from RNA transcripts. With the HTBI primer set, the TCR CDR3 went through a first round of RT-PCR. TCRdb ran MiXCR on the multiplex PCR reads and lists one entry per CDR3 protein. The profile shows 450,000 to 700,000 distinct CDR3 sequences, about half of them singletons. The data were taken from a study of T cells in Graves' hyperthyroidism and ophthalmopathy. General observations from the study: Most thyroid clonotypes expanded above 0.001 were also detected in blood.

Patients having uncontrolled infection, another autoimmune disease, pregnancy or lactation were not included. The V end lost 4 bases, the J end lost 7 bases, and 13 bases lay between the germline ends. This CDR3 has 13 amino acids. Germline V CDR1 and CDR2: LGHNA, YNFKEQ. The sequenced sample was peripheral blood or thyroid tissue (not recorded which). The sequence came from an adult woman with Graves' disease, either hyperthyroidism or ophthalmopathy (not recorded which). The rearrangement uses TRBV4-2 and TRBJ1-1; D uncertain. The CDR3 DNA sequence: TGTGCCAGCAGCCCCTGGGAGCAGATTGAAGCTTTCTTT. Translated: CASSPWEQIEAFF.